This record looks at one T cell receptor (beta chain) sequence and its context. TCRdb keeps only in-frame clones here, not all; method: immunoSEQ multiplex PCR. The table includes 15,000 to 20,000 clones, around 90% detected once. The data are from a study of T cells after posttransplantation cyclophosphamide. Sampled 1 year posttransplant, controls received myeloablative marrow transplants, methotrexate and a calcineurin inhibitor. Sequencing used PBMCs, obtained after an allogeneic stem cell transplant with a calcineurin inhibitor and methotrexate. The source is a male patient in his 50s who received an allogeneic stem cell transplant from an unrelated donor, was CMV-positive, and had chronic GVHD only. Some T cells may originate from the graft donor.

The CDR3 is CSVVGSSGVYNEQFF. The CDR3 bases are TGCAGCGTTGTAGGATCTAGCGGGGTATACAATGAGCAGTTCTTC. The V gene is TRBV29-1, the J gene TRBJ2-1, with 9 positions matching TRBD2. The CDR3 loop spans 15 amino acids. CDR1 is SQVTM and CDR2 is ANQGSEA in the germline V gene. Trimming cost V 4 bases and J 4 bases; bases outside gene matches: 8.